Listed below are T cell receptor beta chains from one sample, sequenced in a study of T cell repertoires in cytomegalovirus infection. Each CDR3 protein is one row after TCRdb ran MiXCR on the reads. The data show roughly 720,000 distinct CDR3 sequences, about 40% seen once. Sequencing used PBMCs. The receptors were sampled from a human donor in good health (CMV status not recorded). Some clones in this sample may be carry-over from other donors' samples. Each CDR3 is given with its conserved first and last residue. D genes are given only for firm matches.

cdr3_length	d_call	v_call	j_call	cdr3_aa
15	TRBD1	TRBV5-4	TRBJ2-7	CASSLTGTGPGEQYF
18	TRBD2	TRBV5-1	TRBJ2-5	CASSLTTSGGAAGETQYF
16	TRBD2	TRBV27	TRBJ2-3	CASSWIPSGSTDTQYF
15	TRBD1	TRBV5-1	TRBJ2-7	CASSLGQGAVIEQYF
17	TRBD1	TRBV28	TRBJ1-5	CASRGRAGTGGNQPQHF
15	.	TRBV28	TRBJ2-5	CASSHGGRKVETQYF
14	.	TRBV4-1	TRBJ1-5	CASSQGWGNQPQHF
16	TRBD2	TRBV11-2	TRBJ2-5	CASSLAGLADQETQYF
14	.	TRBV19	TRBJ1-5	CASRRQLGGQPQHF
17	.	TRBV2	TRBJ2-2	CASSVEQVIRLDGELFF
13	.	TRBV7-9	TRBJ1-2	CASSFGREPGYTF
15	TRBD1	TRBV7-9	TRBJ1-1	CASSGDREKVPEAFF
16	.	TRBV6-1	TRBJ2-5	CASSEQGGAGQETQYF
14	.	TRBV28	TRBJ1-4	CASSPHQTGFGLFF
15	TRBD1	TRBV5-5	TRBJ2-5	CASSPPGQGEETQYF
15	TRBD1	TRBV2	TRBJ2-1	CASVSGTGGFDEQFF
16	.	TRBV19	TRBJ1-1	CASTLKPPVANTEAFF
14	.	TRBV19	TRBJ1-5	CASSREFRNQPQHF
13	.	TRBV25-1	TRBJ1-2	CASSEYEGDGYTF
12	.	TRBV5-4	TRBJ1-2	CASSLVGGGYTF
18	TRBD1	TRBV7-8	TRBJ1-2	CASSLEKGAGTAVIRYTF
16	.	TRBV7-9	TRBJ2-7	CASSPPGQGWTYEQYF
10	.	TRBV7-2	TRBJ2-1	CASGNNEQFF
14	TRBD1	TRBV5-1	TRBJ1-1	CASSSGGGVTEAFF
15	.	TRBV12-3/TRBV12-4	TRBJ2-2	CASSLIGSNTGELFF
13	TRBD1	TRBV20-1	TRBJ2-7	CSALGTGSYEQYF
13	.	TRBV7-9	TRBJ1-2	CATSRDTAYGYTF
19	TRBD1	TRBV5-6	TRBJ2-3	CASSLAPGTGPENTDTQYF
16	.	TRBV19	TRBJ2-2	CASSSIGRSNTGELFF